The 5 T cell receptor beta chains given below trace back to one sample, sequenced in a study of T cell repertoires in cytomegalovirus infection. These receptors have no known antigen. In TCRdb, the reads were re-called with MiXCR into one record per CDR3 protein. This table has about 310,000 distinct CDR3 sequences, about 25% appearing once. The material sequenced was cultured PBMCs, taken from culture after CMV antigen stimulation. The source of these receptors is a human donor in good health (CMV status not recorded). Some clones in this sample may be carry-over from other donors' samples.

The rearrangement uses TRBV24-1 and TRBJ1-2; possibly TRBD1 for D (5 bases). With 8 bases removed from V and 6 bases from J, the gap between germline ends came to 15 bases. CDR3 length: 13 residues. Germline-derived CDR1 and CDR2 are KGHDR and SFDVKD. The CDR3 DNA reads TGTGCCACCAAGGGACCGTCCTTGGATGGCTACACCTTC. Translated, it gives CATKGPSLDGYTF.

V usage is TRBV27 and J usage is TRBJ2-1, with D perhaps TRBD1 (7 bases). Trimming cost V 9 bases and J 8 bases, with 26 bases left between them. The CDR3 is made up of 16 amino acids. Germline-derived CDR1 and CDR2 are MNHEY and SMNVEV (reference sequence). The CDR3 loop is CASINLGRGQGDEQFF. The CDR3 DNA follows: TGTGCCAGTATAAATCTCGGGCGGGGCCAGGGGGATGAGCAGTTCTTC.

This clonotype was counted many times. This chain links TRBV7-3 with TRBJ2-1; 10 bases match TRBD2. This CDR3 contains 15 residues. CDR1 is SGHTA and CDR2 is FQGTGA in the germline V gene. The ends lost 2 bases at V and 4 bases at J; junction bases unmatched: 2. CDR3 amino acids: CASSLLAGAYNEQFF. The CDR3 coding sequence is TGTGCCAGCAGCTTACTAGCGGGGGCTTACAATGAGCAGTTCTTC.

This clonotype was detected a few times. This rearrangement joins TRBV11-2 to TRBJ2-3; TRBD1 is a possible D gene (5 bases). The CDR3 spans 16 residues. Germline-derived CDR1 and CDR2 are SGHAT and FQNNGV. V was trimmed by 6 bases and J by 2 bases, leaving 18 bases between them. Here the CDR3 DNA reads TGTGCCAGCAGTCTGACAGCTATGGGATCCACAGATACGCAGTATTTT. The encoded protein is CASSLTAMGSTDTQYF. The full variable domain, in which reference TRBV11-2 and TRBJ2-3 provide the parts outside the CDR3, is EAGVAQSPRYKIIEKRQSVAFWCNPISGHATLYWYQQILGQGPKLLIQFQNNGVVDDSQLPKDRFSAERLKGVDSTLKIQPAKLEDSAVYLCASSLTAMGSTDTQYFGPGTRLTVL.

This clonotype was recorded a few times. This sequence joins TRBV7-8 and TRBJ2-3; D is unclear. The V end lost 1 base, the J end lost 7 bases, and 6 bases lay between the germline ends. The germline V gene has CDR1 SGHVS and CDR2 FQNEAQ. The CDR3 spans 12 residues. CDR3 nucleotide sequence: TGTGCCAGCAGCTTAGGCGCCAATACGCAGTATTTT. Translating gives CASSLGANTQYF.